These T cell receptor beta chains were read from a single sample in a study of early stage breast cancer tumors. The assay was immunoSEQ multiplex PCR, and TCRdb's table has in-frame clones only and misses some. The sample includes some 35,000 clones, 70% to 80% of them seen just once. Sequencing was performed on blood. The receptors stem from a person between 60 and 69 years old with breast cancer. CDR3s include the opening cysteine and the closing phenylalanine or tryptophan. Fields, in order: D gene, V gene, J gene, clone size, CDR3 protein, CDR3 DNA. D genes are given only for firm matches. Only some rows state a clone size, as once, few, many or a class for expanded clones.

.	TRBV7-2	TRBJ1-1	.	CASSFFPTGPGSPTEAFF	TGTGCCAGCAGCTTCTTCCCCACAGGTCCGGGATCTCCCACTGAAGCTTTCTTT
TRBD2	TRBV4-1	TRBJ2-1	few	CASSSSGGDNEQFF	TGCGCCAGCAGTAGTAGCGGGGGGGATAATGAGCAGTTCTTC
.	TRBV5-4	TRBJ2-6	.	CASSSGQGTSGANVLTF	TGTGCCAGCAGCTCCGGTCAGGGGACTTCTGGGGCCAACGTCCTGACTTTC
.	TRBV7-9	TRBJ1-6	.	CASSLEASNSPLHF	TGTGCCAGCAGCTTAGAGGCTTCCAATTCACCCCTCCACTTT
.	TRBV11-1	TRBJ1-1	.	CASSLAVNTEAFF	TGTGCCAGCAGCTTGGCAGTGAACACTGAAGCTTTCTTT
TRBD1	TRBV11-2	TRBJ1-4	.	CASSQNSGGPNEKLFF	TGTGCCAGCAGCCAGAACTCAGGGGGCCCTAATGAAAAACTGTTTTTT
TRBD2	TRBV5-1	TRBJ2-1	.	CASSPPRLAGKNEQFF	TGCGCCAGCAGCCCACCTCGACTAGCGGGTAAAAATGAGCAGTTCTTC
.	TRBV14	TRBJ1-4	.	CASSRYRATNEKLFF	TGTGCCAGCAGCCGATACAGGGCAACTAATGAAAAACTGTTTTTT
.	TRBV6-1	TRBJ2-7	.	CAGRKGEGTYEQYF	TGTGCCGGTAGGAAGGGGGAGGGAACCTACGAGCAGTACTTC
TRBD1	TRBV5-4	TRBJ1-1	.	CASRGTGKGNTEAFF	TGTGCCAGCAGAGGGACAGGGAAGGGTAACACTGAAGCTTTCTTT
.	TRBV28	TRBJ2-5	.	CASRLPGAEETQYF	TGTGCCAGCAGACTTCCGGGAGCTGAAGAGACCCAGTACTTC
TRBD1	TRBV5-4	TRBJ2-3	.	CASSSGQRTDTQYF	TGTGCCAGCAGCTCGGGACAGCGCACAGATACGCAGTATTTT
.	TRBV7-9	TRBJ2-5	once	CASSPRGGTGETQYF	TGTGCCAGCAGCCCTCGAGGGGGTACGGGGGAGACCCAGTACTTC
TRBD2	TRBV5-1	TRBJ2-1	medium-sized	CASSLLAGGYNEQFF	TGCGCCAGCAGCTTGCTAGCGGGGGGCTACAATGAGCAGTTCTTC
.	TRBV27	TRBJ2-1	few	CASSTLTHYNEQFF	TGTGCCAGCAGTACCCTCACCCACTACAATGAGCAGTTCTTC
.	TRBV9	TRBJ1-3	.	CASSPGGNTIYF	TGTGCCAGCAGCCCTGGTGGAAACACCATATATTTT
.	TRBV7-2	TRBJ1-2	.	CASSPGVRLANYGYTF	TGTGCCAGCAGCCCAGGGGTGCGGTTAGCTAACTATGGCTACACCTTC
.	TRBV4-1	TRBJ2-2	.	CASSQVGGPIDTGELFF	TGCGCCAGCAGCCAAGTTGGAGGGCCGATCGACACCGGGGAGCTGTTTTTT
.	TRBV7-2	TRBJ2-5	.	CASSLGVAGQETQYF	TGTGCCAGCAGCTTAGGGGTAGCCGGTCAAGAGACCCAGTACTTC
.	TRBV11-2	TRBJ1-1	.	CASSLDRNTEAFF	TGTGCCAGCAGCCTTGACAGGAACACTGAAGCTTTCTTT
TRBD1	TRBV20-1	TRBJ2-1	.	CSAGDREQFF	TGCAGTGCTGGGGACAGGGAGCAGTTCTTC
.	TRBV11-2	TRBJ2-2	.	CASSLDKGTGELFF	TGTGCCAGCAGCTTAGATAAGGGCACCGGGGAGCTGTTTTTT
.	TRBV5-6	TRBJ1-2	.	CASRPYTGGSYGYTF	TGTGCCAGCAGGCCATACACGGGGGGCTCCTATGGCTACACCTTC
TRBD2	TRBV5-1	TRBJ2-7	.	CASRGTSGSVEQYF	TGCGCCAGCAGGGGGACTAGCGGGAGTGTCGAGCAGTACTTC
TRBD1	TRBV19	TRBJ1-1	few	CASSNGQGASEAFF	TGTGCCAGTAGTAACGGACAGGGGGCGTCTGAAGCTTTCTTT
TRBD1	TRBV5-1	TRBJ1-6	.	CASRIQGDNSPLHF	TGCGCCAGCAGGATACAGGGGGATAATTCACCCCTCCACTTT
.	TRBV2	TRBJ1-5	.	CASSSQGVGNQPQHF	TGTGCCAGCAGTTCCCAGGGAGTCGGCAATCAGCCCCAGCATTTT
.	TRBV7-9	TRBJ1-6	.	CASSLVARDNSPLHF	TGTGCCAGCAGCTTAGTAGCCCGTGATAATTCACCCCTCCACTTT
TRBD1	TRBV5-1	TRBJ2-5	.	CASSYRGEETQYF	TGCGCCAGCAGCTACAGGGGTGAGGAGACCCAGTACTTC
.	TRBV6-1	TRBJ2-7	few	CASRRSSDSAYEQYF	TGTGCCAGCAGAAGGAGTTCGGACTCGGCCTACGAGCAGTACTTC
.	TRBV7-2	TRBJ2-1	.	CASSLGEFEQFF	TGTGCCAGCAGCTTAGGAGAGTTTGAGCAGTTCTTC
TRBD1	TRBV7-2	TRBJ2-1	.	CASSLGTGPQVYNEQFF	TGTGCCAGCAGCTTAGGGACAGGGCCCCAGGTTTACAATGAGCAGTTCTTC
.	TRBV5-5	TRBJ1-2	.	CASSRDDSLPGGYTF	TGTGCCAGCAGCCGCGATGACAGCCTCCCAGGAGGCTACACCTTC
TRBD1	TRBV11-2	TRBJ2-7	.	CASSWGQVISYEQYF	TGTGCCAGCAGCTGGGGACAGGTAATATCCTACGAGCAGTACTTC
.	TRBV6-1	TRBJ1-1	.	CASIKQGNTEAFF	TGTGCCAGCATTAAACAGGGGAACACTGAAGCTTTCTTT
.	TRBV27	TRBJ1-4	.	CASSLRLANEKLFF	TGTGCCAGCAGTCTCCGATTGGCTAATGAAAAACTGTTTTTT
.	TRBV25-1	TRBJ2-2	few	CASSVWETGELFF	TGTGCCAGCAGTGTTTGGGAAACCGGGGAGCTGTTTTTT
.	TRBV27	TRBJ1-4	.	CASSPGSGTTNEKLFF	TGTGCCAGCAGTCCGGGGAGTGGAACAACTAATGAAAAACTGTTTTTT
.	TRBV6-1	TRBJ1-1	once	CASRSWLTDEAFF	TGTGCCAGCCGGTCGTGGTTAACAGATGAAGCTTTCTTT
TRBD1	TRBV28	TRBJ2-1	.	CASSPGGEVNEQFF	TGTGCCAGCAGTCCAGGGGGCGAAGTTAATGAGCAGTTCTTC
.	TRBV18	TRBJ1-3	.	CASSPVWDSGNTIYF	TGTGCCAGCTCACCAGTGTGGGACTCTGGAAACACCATATATTTT
.	TRBV9	TRBJ2-7	.	CASSVERGEQYF	TGTGCCAGCAGCGTAGAAAGGGGGGAGCAGTACTTC
.	TRBV6-1	TRBJ1-3	few	CATFRDTIYF	TGTGCCACCTTCAGAGACACCATATATTTT
.	TRBV6-5	TRBJ1-5	once	CASREGRGNQPQHF	TGTGCCAGCAGAGAGGGGCGAGGCAATCAGCCCCAGCATTTT
.	TRBV7-2	TRBJ1-2	once	CASSPQRGLTYGYTF	TGTGCCAGCAGCCCCCAAAGGGGATTGACCTATGGCTACACCTTC
.	TRBV18	TRBJ1-4	.	CARPKKGRTNEKLFF	TGTGCCAGGCCAAAAAAAGGGCGAACTAATGAAAAACTGTTTTTT
.	TRBV6-1	TRBJ2-3	.	CASSRDPSTDTQYF	TGTGCCAGTAGCCGGGACCCGAGCACAGATACGCAGTATTTT
.	TRBV4-1	TRBJ1-2	once	CASSQAILLREGYTF	TGCGCCAGCAGCCAAGCGATTCTCTTAAGGGAAGGCTACACCTTC
TRBD2	TRBV7-6	TRBJ2-5	.	CASRLTPGLYPSETQYF	TGTGCCAGCAGGTTAACTCCGGGACTATACCCCTCCGAGACCCAGTACTTC
.	TRBV7-9	TRBJ1-3	.	CASSPMTGNTIYF	TGTGCCAGCAGCCCCATGACCGGAAACACCATATATTTT
.	TRBV7-8	TRBJ2-5	.	CASSPPDLGRGGTQYF	TGTGCCAGCAGCCCACCTGATTTAGGCCGAGGCGGGACCCAGTACTTC
.	TRBV7-6	TRBJ2-2	.	CASSRDAPGAGELFF	TGTGCCAGCAGCCGAGATGCCCCTGGGGCCGGGGAGCTGTTTTTT
TRBD1	TRBV2	TRBJ1-2	.	CASRYRGENYGYTF	TGTGCCAGCAGATACAGGGGTGAAAACTATGGCTACACCTTC
TRBD1	TRBV5-1	TRBJ2-7	few	CASSFLTGVVDEQYF	TGCGCCAGCAGCTTCCTAACAGGGGTAGTCGACGAGCAGTACTTC
.	TRBV7-2	TRBJ1-3	.	CASSLEPGNTIYF	TGTGCCAGCAGCTTAGAACCTGGAAACACCATATATTTT
.	TRBV29-1	TRBJ1-1	few	CSVGVGGNTEAFF	TGCAGCGTTGGTGTAGGGGGGAACACTGAAGCTTTCTTT
.	TRBV11-3	TRBJ2-7	.	CASSWRSSYEQYF	TGTGCCAGCAGCTGGCGGAGCTCCTACGAGCAGTACTTC
.	TRBV15	TRBJ1-5	.	CATSRVGYNQPQHF	TGTGCCACCAGCAGAGTAGGGTACAATCAGCCCCAGCATTTT
.	TRBV6-6	TRBJ1-3	.	CASSYPHTGNTIYF	TGTGCCAGCAGTTACCCCCATACTGGAAACACCATATATTTT